These 21 T cell receptor beta chains share one sample of origin, sequenced in a study of shared clonotypes between healthy human individuals. This table comes from immunoSEQ multiplex PCR, and its TCRdb copy is limited to in-frame clones, with some not included. Of around 990,000 clones in the sample, about 72% were seen once. Sequencing was carried out using memory CD4+ T cells from PBMCs. Subset defined: CD45RA-negative fraction. These receptors were obtained from a man aged 18 to 35 in good health. Some clones in this sample may be carry-over from other donors' samples.

The rearrangement uses TRBV29-1 and TRBJ1-2; 9 bases line up with TRBD1. The J segment lost 3 bases and the V segment lost 6 bases, leaving 5 bases of the junction unmatched. The CDR3 contains 13 residues. Per germline, CDR1 SQVTM and CDR2 ANQGSEA. CDR3 protein: CSVGTGLDYGYTF. In nucleotides, the CDR3 is TGCAGCGTAGGGACAGGGCTCGACTATGGCTACACCTTC.

This sequence joins TRBV5-1 and TRBJ2-7, with 8 nucleotides matching TRBD2. With 4 bases clipped from V and 4 bases from J, the junction kept 10 bases outside the gene matches. Germline V gene sequence: CDR1 SGHRS, CDR2 YFSETQ. The CDR3 sequence is 15 residues long. This CDR3 is CASSTGGSGSYEQYF. The CDR3 DNA reads TGCGCCAGCAGCACGGGGGGGAGCGGGAGTTACGAGCAGTACTTC.

CDR3 in DNA: TGTGCCAGCAGCCCCCGGACAGGGATGAACACTGAAGCTTTCTTT. It specifies CASSPRTGMNTEAFF. The chain combines TRBV5-4 with TRBJ1-1, with 8 bases fitting TRBD1. The ends lost 4 bases at V and 0 bases at J; junction bases unmatched: 5. The germline V gene has CDR1 SGHNT and CDR2 YYREEE (reference sequence). The CDR3 has 15 residues.

The chain joins TRBV5-4 to TRBJ2-3; 8 nucleotides align to TRBD1. The J segment lost 4 bases and the V segment lost 3 bases, leaving 13 bases of the junction unmatched. CDR3 length: 17 residues. Germline assignment: CDR1 SGHNT and CDR2 YYREEE (reference sequence). CDR3 sequence (DNA): TGTGCCAGCAGCTATTATCAGGGGGCGGGTGGCGCAGATACGCAGTATTTT. It encodes CASSYYQGAGGADTQYF.

The V gene is TRBV7-9, the J gene TRBJ1-2; D ambiguous. V dropped 2 bases and J dropped 4 bases, with 11 bases sitting between them. CDR3 length: 14 amino acids. Germline V gives CDR1 SEHNR, CDR2 FQNEAQ (reference sequence). The chain's CDR3 is CASSLSAAGYGYTF. The CDR3 region has the DNA TGTGCCAGCAGCTTATCGGCAGCAGGCTATGGCTACACCTTC.

The chain combines TRBV5-6 with TRBJ2-7, with 8 bases aligning to TRBD2. V lost 2 bases and J lost 1; bases outside the gene matches: 5. From germline, CDR1 is SGHDT and CDR2 YYEEEE. The CDR3 is made up of 15 amino acids. DNA of the CDR3: TGTGCCAGCAGCTTTCTAGCGGGTTTTTCCTACGAGCAGTACTTC. Translation gives CASSFLAGFSYEQYF.

The chain recombines TRBV28 with TRBJ1-1; D possibly corresponds to TRBD1 (5 bases). The CDR3 has 13 amino acids. V was shortened by 8 bases and J by 1 base, with 11 bases between the two germline ends. The V gene's germline CDR1 is MDHEN and CDR2 SYDVKM. The CDR3 DNA reads as TGTGCCAGCCGAGGGGTCTCGAACACTGAAGCTTTCTTT. It codes for CASRGVSNTEAFF.

The chain joins TRBV5-1 to TRBJ2-3; possibly TRBD1 for D (5 bases). The CDR3 loop spans 15 amino acids. V gave up 4 bases and J gave up 0 bases, with 12 bases separating them. Germline CDR1 SGHRS, CDR2 YFSETQ. In nucleotides, the CDR3 is TGCGCCAGCAGCCCGACAGAACGGAGCACAGATACGCAGTATTTT. Protein product: CASSPTERSTDTQYF.

This clone was seen a few times. The chain uses TRBV27 and TRBJ2-3; possibly TRBD1 for D (6 bases). In germline, CDR1 is MNHEY, CDR2 SMNVEV (reference sequence). V was pared by 1 base and J by 2 bases, with 19 bases between. The CDR3 spans 18 residues. The CDR3, as DNA: TGTGCCAGCAGTTTATACCCACCCGGACAGTCCCTCACAGATACGCAGTATTTT. Protein sequence: CASSLYPPGQSLTDTQYF.

This clone appeared a few times. The rearrangement joins TRBV7-9 to TRBJ1-2; 7 bases agree with TRBD1. Germline CDR1 reads SEHNR; CDR2 reads FQNEAQ (reference sequence). This CDR3 has 14 residues. V trimming: 2 bases; J trimming: 14 bases; junction bases outside the gene matches: 14. The CDR3 here is CASSLLGDVDRQTF. The CDR3 region has the DNA TGTGCCAGCAGCTTACTTGGGGATGTGGACAGGCAGACCTTC.

The V call is TRBV19, the J call TRBJ1-1; 7 positions agree with TRBD1. Germline loops: CDR1 LNHDA, CDR2 SQIVND (reference sequence). V lost 4 bases and J lost 3; bases outside the gene matches: 17. The length of the CDR3 is 18 residues. The CDR3 DNA reads as TGTGCCAGTAGTAAACACAGGGACAGTTCTCTTCTCTACACTGAAGCTTTCTTT. This encodes CASSKHRDSSLLYTEAFF.

CDR3 coding DNA: TGTGCCAGCAGTGACCTTTGGAGGGAGGGGTCTTGGCAGTACTTC. Translation gives CASSDLWREGSWQYF. The chain carries TRBV6-1 and TRBJ2-7, with 7 bases identical to TRBD2. Germline CDR1 reads MNHNS; CDR2 reads SASEGT. CDR3 length equals 15 residues. V shed 3 bases, J shed 9 bases, and the junction held 14 bases outside the gene matches.

The chain couples TRBV5-1 to TRBJ2-7; possibly TRBD2 for D (6 bases). This CDR3 is built from 14 residues. Per germline, CDR1 SGHRS and CDR2 YFSETQ. V lost 4 bases to trimming and J lost 1 base, with 12 bases between them. CDR3 in amino acids: CASSMSGFSYEQYF. The CDR3 DNA is TGCGCCAGCAGCATGAGCGGGTTTTCCTACGAGCAGTACTTC.

Only a few counts were recorded for this clone. This chain connects TRBV10-3 to TRBJ2-3; D perhaps matches TRBD1 (6 bases). Germline loops: CDR1 ENHRY, CDR2 SYGVKD. V lost 5 bases to trimming and J lost 0 bases, with 18 bases between them. The CDR3 consists of 17 residues. CDR3: CAISTGTRLNSTDTQYF. The CDR3 DNA reads TGTGCCATCAGTACAGGGACGCGGCTGAATAGCACAGATACGCAGTATTTT.

This chain uses TRBV4-1 with TRBJ1-3; D is ambiguous. Deletions cut 4 bases from V and 4 bases from J, with 8 bases between. The CDR3 is 13 residues long. Germline CDR1 MGHRA, CDR2 YSYEKL. In DNA form, the CDR3 reads TGCGCCAGCAGCCTTAGTGTCGGAAACACCATATATTTT. Its translation: CASSLSVGNTIYF.

A remark on this clone: One end of the junction varies from germline; a read error may be responsible. CDR3: CASSLGALVFF. In nucleotides, the CDR3 is TGTGCCAGCAGTTTAGGGGCGTTGGTTTTCTTT. The chain couples TRBV7-2 to TRBJ1-1; maybe TRBD1 (5 bases). CDR3 length equals 11 residues. Germline assignment: CDR1 SGHTA and CDR2 FQGNSA.

This sequence joins TRBV4-3 and TRBJ2-1; 7 bases line up with TRBD2. In germline, CDR1 is LGHNA, CDR2 YSLEER. Trimming removed 8 bases from V and 7 bases from J; junction bases left unmatched: 11. This CDR3 region has 14 residues. This CDR3 reads CASSAGRVENEQFF. The CDR3 DNA follows: TGCGCCAGCTCCGCGGGGAGGGTAGAGAATGAGCAGTTCTTC.

This clone showed up just once. The rearrangement uses TRBV18 and TRBJ1-4; D is ambiguous. Germline CDR1 reads KGHSH; CDR2 reads LQKENI. The CDR3 loop spans 17 amino acids. Between the trimmed V and J ends, which lost 6 bases and 9 bases, there was a span of 26 bases. CDR3 nucleotide sequence: TGTGCCAGCTCGAACACGGATTGGGAAGGGTCAGGTCAAAAACTGTTTTTT. It translates to CASSNTDWEGSGQKLFF.

V is TRBV2 and J is TRBJ2-2; the match to TRBD2 covers 9 bases. This CDR3 is 16 amino acids long. Unmatched junction bases numbered 9, after V lost 8 bases and J lost 2 bases. The V gene's germline CDR1 is SNHLY and CDR2 FYNNEI. CDR3: CASRGGLAFNTGELFF. CDR3 DNA sequence: TGTGCCAGCCGGGGAGGACTAGCGTTTAACACCGGGGAGCTGTTTTTT.

The chain uses TRBV7-9 and TRBJ2-7, with 9 nucleotides matching TRBD1. Losses at the gene ends were 5 bases for V and 5 bases for J; bases not matched to a gene: 7. The CDR3 loop spans 14 amino acids. The V gene's germline CDR1 is SEHNR and CDR2 FQNEAQ (reference sequence). CDR3 sequence reads: CASSGTGSYDEQYF. CDR3 nucleotides: TGTGCCAGCAGCGGGACAGGGAGTTACGACGAGCAGTACTTC.

This clone has more than one count but fewer than ten. In DNA, the CDR3 is TGTGCCAGCAGCTCCGGGACTAGCGGGAGGAGGGATACGCAGTATTTT. Its translation is CASSSGTSGRRDTQYF. The chain recombines TRBV7-9 with TRBJ2-3; TRBD2 agrees at 15 bases. Germline V lookup: CDR1 SEHNR, CDR2 FQNEAQ (reference sequence). This CDR3 comprises 16 residues. V shed 4 bases, J shed 6 bases, and the junction held 5 bases outside the gene matches.